The clone carrying this T cell receptor beta chain has just one count. Its target is unknown. Genomic DNA came from blood conventional CD4+ T cells gated CD25-low CD127-high. This specimen comes from a study of regulatory and conventional T cells in RAG deficiency. Clones were read by immunoSEQ multiplex PCR, and TCRdb kept only the in-frame ones, dropping some. The repertoire consists of roughly 29,000 clones, with about 96% occurring once and the leading ten covering over 0.15%. Study-wide results and caveats: Other subsets showed around 9.4-fold reductions, but Treg unique TCR beta sequences fell 80 to 100-fold in these patients. In Omenn syndrome, Treg and Tconv repertoires overlapped >80%.

These records were also assigned to another study, of regulatory T cells. As that report states: Amplification used 52 TRBV primers and 13 TRBJ primers. In patients, unique TRB V-J pairs were restricted and V/J usage skewed, especially in Tregs.

This sequence was found in a human donor in good health. Sequencing was performed on CD25- CD4+ T cells sorted from blood.

The CDR3 spells CASSQGLRGGQETQYF. DNA for the CDR3: TGCGCCAGCAGCCAAGGTCTAAGGGGGGGGCAAGAGACCCAGTACTTC. The chain employs TRBV4-1 and TRBJ2-5; perhaps TRBD2 as D (7 bases). CDR1 and CDR2 from the germline V gene are MGHRA and YSYEKL. Trimming removed 1 base at V and 2 bases at J, with 14 bases between. This CDR3 comprises 16 residues.